The 19 T cell receptor beta chains below all came from one sample that was sequenced in a study of control samples from healthy donors and cancer patients. Libraries were prepared by immunoSEQ multiplex PCR; TCRdb keeps only in-frame clonotypes and omits some of them. The table has 130,000 or so clones, roughly 94% seen once. Sequencing was done on a sample of blood. The source of these receptors is a middle-aged man in good health.

This chain links TRBV24-1 with TRBJ2-3; the match to TRBD1 covers 7 bases. Trimming at V came to 3 bases and at J to 2 bases, leaving 4 bases not matched to a gene. This CDR3 comprises 15 residues. CDR1 and CDR2 from the germline V gene are KGHDR and SFDVKD. CDR3 nucleotides: TGTGCCACCAGTGATCCCAGGGGGAACACAGATACGCAGTATTTT. Residues: CATSDPRGNTDTQYF.

The rearrangement links TRBV5-1 to TRBJ2-1, with 8 bases identical to TRBD2. CDR1 is SGHRS, CDR2 YFSETQ, per germline. The junction had 1 base not matched to a gene; V was cut back by 3 bases and J by 5 bases. CDR3 size: 13 residues. CDR3 protein: CASSWTSHNEQFF. In DNA form, the CDR3 reads TGCGCCAGCAGCTGGACTAGCCACAATGAGCAGTTCTTC. Full variable domain (rest looked up from reference TRBV5-1 and TRBJ2-1): KAGVTQTPRYLIKTRGQQVTLSCSPISGHRSVSWYQQTPGQGLQFLFEYFSETQRNKGNFPGRFSGRQFSNSRSEMNVSTLELGDSALYLCASSWTSHNEQFFGPGTRLTVL.

The chain couples TRBV7-9 to TRBJ2-5; TRBD2 aligns across 9 bases. CDR1 is SEHNR and CDR2 is FQNEAQ in the germline V gene (reference sequence). The CDR3 runs to 17 residues. The V and J ends lost 1 base and 5 bases, in that order; junction bases with no gene match: 11. CDR3 bases: TGTGCCAGCAGCTTAGGACATAGCGGGAGTTCGGAGGAGACCCAGTACTTC. This gives the protein CASSLGHSGSSEETQYF. Full variable domain (rest looked up from reference TRBV7-9 and TRBJ2-5): DTGVSQNPRHKITKRGQNVTFRCDPISEHNRLYWYRQTLGQGPEFLTYFQNEAQLEKSRLLSDRFSAERPKGSFSTLEIQRTEQGDSAMYLCASSLGHSGSSEETQYFGPGTRLLVL.

Only one count was recorded for this clone. Written as DNA, the CDR3 is TGTGCCAGCAGTTCTCGGACACCCTATGGCTACACCTTC. Translation gives CASSSRTPYGYTF. The rearrangement uses TRBV28 and TRBJ1-2; a weak D match, TRBD1 (5 bases). Deletions cut 4 bases from V and 4 bases from J, with 10 bases between. The CDR3 is 13 amino acids. The germline V gene has CDR1 MDHEN and CDR2 SYDVKM.

This clone showed up just a few times. The rearrangement joins TRBV5-6 to TRBJ1-1; D is possibly TRBD1 (5 bases). Germline V gene data show CDR1 as SGHDT and CDR2 as YYEEEE. The CDR3 sequence is 16 residues long. Trimming removed 0 bases from V and 3 bases from J, with 15 bases in between. Written as DNA, the CDR3 is TGTGCCAGCAGCTTGGATGTGGGGCGCTTTTACACTGAAGCTTTCTTT. It yields the protein CASSLDVGRFYTEAFF.

The rearrangement uses TRBV13 and TRBJ1-1; D not resolved. The V and J ends lost 5 bases and 8 bases respectively, with 15 bases between them. The CDR3 runs 13 residues. Germline V gene data show CDR1 as PRHDT and CDR2 as FYEKMQ (reference sequence). The CDR3 region has the DNA TGTGCCAGCAGCCCCGGGCTGTCTTTCGAAGCTTTCTTT. Its translation is CASSPGLSFEAFF.

This chain uses TRBV5-1 with TRBJ1-1, with 8 bases aligning to TRBD1. V was clipped by 2 bases and J by 1 base; unmatched bases: 4. The CDR3 has 15 residues. Germline assignment: CDR1 SGHRS and CDR2 YFSETQ. The DNA for the CDR3 is TGCGCCAGCAGCTTTACCGGGACAGGGAACACTGAAGCTTTCTTT. Encoded protein: CASSFTGTGNTEAFF.

V and J are TRBV7-3 and TRBJ2-1; 10 nucleotides align to TRBD1. Germline V gene data show CDR1 as SGHTA and CDR2 as FQGTGA. The CDR3 loop spans 15 amino acids. Trimming cost V 5 bases and J 1 base; bases outside gene matches: 2. CDR3 sequence: CASSRTGGSYNEQFF. The CDR3 region has the DNA TGTGCCAGCAGCCGGACAGGGGGTTCCTACAATGAGCAGTTCTTC. The full variable domain, its missing parts supplied by reference TRBV7-3 and TRBJ2-1, is GAGVSQTPSNKVTEKGKYVELRCDPISGHTALYWYRQSLGQGPEFLIYFQGTGAADDSGLPNDRFFAVRPEGSVSTLKIQRTERGDSAVYLCASSRTGGSYNEQFFGPGTRLTVL.

The gene calls are TRBV18 and TRBJ2-4, with unresolved D. This CDR3 has 12 residues. CDR1 and CDR2 from the germline V gene are KGHSH and LQKENI. V gave up 3 bases and J gave up 6 bases, with 6 bases separating them. The CDR3, as DNA: TGTGCCAGCTCACCGGCTCGAAACATTCAGTACTTC. It is translated as CASSPARNIQYF.

The chain has TRBV9 and TRBJ1-2; D is possibly TRBD1 (6 bases). V shed 0 bases and J shed 8 bases, with 20 bases lying between them. Per the germline V gene, CDR1 is SGDLS and CDR2 is YYNGEE. The CDR3 runs 16 residues. As DNA, the CDR3 is TGTGCCAGCAGCGTAGAAGGGGGGCCGCGTGTAATAGGCTACACCTTC. Translated, it gives CASSVEGGPRVIGYTF.

The genes are TRBV19 and TRBJ2-1; 13 positions match TRBD2. Germline trimming cut 4 bases from V and 5 bases from J; bases unmatched to any gene: 8. This CDR3 comprises 17 residues. The germline CDR1 and CDR2 sequences are LNHDA and SQIVND (reference sequence). CDR3 sequence (DNA): TGTGCCAGTAGTAACCAACTAGCGGGAGGGTATAACAATGAGCAGTTCTTC. It is translated as CASSNQLAGGYNNEQFF.

The V and J genes are TRBV6-2 or TRBV6-3 and TRBJ1-2; D gene unclear. The CDR3 spans 16 residues. V dropped 6 bases and J dropped 8 bases, with 25 bases sitting between them. In germline, CDR1 is MNHEY, CDR2 SVGEGT. CDR3 sequence (DNA): TGTGCCAGCAGCTGGGAGGGCGGGATTTCAACGAGGGGCTACACCTTC. Amino acids: CASSWEGGISTRGYTF.

The rearrangement joins TRBV27 to TRBJ2-3; 7 bases fit TRBD1. There are 15 residues in the CDR3. V lost 6 bases, J lost 0 bases, and 6 bases stayed unmatched. Looked up from germline, CDR1 is MNHEY and CDR2 is SMNVEV (reference sequence). The CDR3 DNA follows: TGTGCCAGCAGGACGACAGGGACCAGCACAGATACGCAGTATTTT. It codes for CASRTTGTSTDTQYF.

V gene TRBV6-5 combines with J gene TRBJ1-1; D uncertain. The length of the CDR3 is 13 residues. The germline V gene encodes CDR1 MNHEY and CDR2 SVGAGI. V was clipped by 2 bases and J by 0 bases, with 4 bases between them. The CDR3 spells CASSYGMNTEAFF. CDR3 coding DNA: TGTGCCAGCAGTTACGGGATGAACACTGAAGCTTTCTTT.

V and J are TRBV29-1 and TRBJ2-1; D not resolved. From germline, CDR1 is SQVTM and CDR2 ANQGSEA. The V and J ends lost 3 bases and 4 bases respectively, with 10 bases between them. This CDR3 contains 13 residues. The CDR3 here is CSVEGGSYNEQFF. The CDR3 DNA reads as TGCAGCGTTGAGGGCGGATCGTACAATGAGCAGTTCTTC.

This chain joins TRBV12-5 and TRBJ2-7, with TRBD1 identical over 7 bases. The J segment lost 6 bases and the V segment lost 1 base, leaving 3 bases of the junction unmatched. The CDR3 consists of 13 residues. Germline V gives CDR1 LGHNT, CDR2 FRNRAP. The CDR3 DNA sequence: TGTGCTAGTGGTTTGGACCACAGGGGCGAGCAGTACTTC. Translating it yields CASGLDHRGEQYF.

V usage is TRBV5-1 and J usage is TRBJ2-1; 9 bases map to TRBD2. CDR1 is SGHRS, CDR2 YFSETQ, per germline. The V and J ends lost 0 bases and 9 bases, in that order; junction bases with no gene match: 7. CDR3 length: 15 residues. CDR3: CASSLEAGGQGEQFF. As DNA, the CDR3 is TGCGCCAGCAGCTTGGAGGCGGGGGGGCAGGGTGAGCAGTTCTTC.

The chain uses TRBV28 and TRBJ2-7; 10 bases align to TRBD2. Germline assignment: CDR1 MDHEN and CDR2 SYDVKM. The V and J ends lost 2 bases and 0 bases, in that order; junction bases with no gene match: 13. This CDR3 spans 19 amino acids. As DNA, the CDR3 is TGTGCCAGCAGTTTAAAAACCACGATTAGCGGGAGGCCCTCCTACGAGCAGTACTTC. Translated, it gives CASSLKTTISGRPSYEQYF.

DNA of the CDR3: TGTGCCAGCAGCTTAGTGGATGAGCAGTTCTTC. Amino acid sequence: CASSLVDEQFF. The J gene is TRBJ2-1, the V gene TRBV11-2; D unresolved. V shed 1 base and J shed 8 bases, with 3 bases lying between them. Germline V gene data show CDR1 as SGHAT and CDR2 as FQNNGV. The CDR3 is made up of 11 amino acids. The variable domain in full, completed from reference TRBV11-2 and TRBJ2-1, reads EAGVAQSPRYKIIEKRQSVAFWCNPISGHATLYWYQQILGQGPKLLIQFQNNGVVDDSQLPKDRFSAERLKGVDSTLKIQPAKLEDSAVYLCASSLVDEQFFGPGTRLTVL.